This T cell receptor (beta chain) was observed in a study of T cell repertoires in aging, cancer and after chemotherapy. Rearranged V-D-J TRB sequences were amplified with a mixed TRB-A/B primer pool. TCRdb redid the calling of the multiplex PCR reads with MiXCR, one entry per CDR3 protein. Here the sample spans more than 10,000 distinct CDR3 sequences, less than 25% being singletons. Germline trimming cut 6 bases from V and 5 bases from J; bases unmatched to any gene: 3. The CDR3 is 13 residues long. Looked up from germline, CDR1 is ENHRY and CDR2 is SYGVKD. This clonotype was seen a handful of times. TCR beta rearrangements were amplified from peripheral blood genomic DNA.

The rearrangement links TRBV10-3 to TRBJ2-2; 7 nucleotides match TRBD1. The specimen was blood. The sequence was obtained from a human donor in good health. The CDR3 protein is CAIRQGMTGELFF. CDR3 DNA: TGTGCCATCAGACAGGGGATGACCGGGGAGCTGTTTTTT.